This T cell receptor (beta chain) was recorded in a study of CD4 T cells in relation to SARS-CoV-2 and coronaviruses. Before the COVID-19 pandemic, during about 2010-2018, CD4+ T cells were taken from unexposed donors. Isolation of CD4+ T cells took place after approximately 11 days in culture. This CDR3 is built from 14 residues. CDR1 is MRHNA and CDR2 is SNTAGT in the germline V gene. The V gene lost 2 bases and the J gene lost 0 bases, with 7 bases spanning the gap. This clone appeared a few times. Its antigen is unknown. The assay was immunoSEQ multiplex PCR, and TCRdb's table has in-frame clones only and misses some. The sample consists of about 29,000 clones, about three quarters of them appearing once.

This rearrangement joins TRBV6-4 to TRBJ1-2, with D hard to call. The sequencing input was CD4+ T cells from PBMCs, cultured in vitro. The TCR was taken from a human donor in good health. The CDR3 region is CASSDRVANYGYTF. The CDR3 nucleotides read TGTGCCAGCAGTGACAGGGTGGCTAACTATGGCTACACCTTC.